The clone carrying this T cell receptor (beta chain) was picked up a small number of times. Stated treatment: randomized to nivolumab then ipilimumab (arm A) or the reverse (arm B). No patient had prior DNA-damaging chemotherapy. Here immunoSEQ multiplex PCR was the method, and the copy in TCRdb shows in-frame clones only, minus some. The table shows 8,000 to 10,000 clones, with approximately 25% occurring only once. The sample comes from a study of sequential checkpoint blockade in melanoma. Study information: TCRbeta immunosequencing was performed on DNA from 91 pretreatment melanoma tumor samples. Matched biopsies came pretreatment and at week 13 for 20 to 25 patients.

The sequenced sample was tumor tissue (inferred from file names), obtained from a patient given nivolumab and ipilimumab in sequence. The sequence was collected from a human donor with melanoma.

Written as DNA, the CDR3 is TGTGCCAGCAGCTGTACTTATTCCCCCCAGTGTCGGCCCCAGCATTTT. This translates into CASSCTYSPQCRPQHF. This chain uses TRBV11-3 with TRBJ1-5; D unresolved. CDR3 size: 16 residues. Germline values: CDR1 SGHNT, CDR2 YENEEA. Trimming left V 4 bases short and J 9 bases short, with 22 bases between.